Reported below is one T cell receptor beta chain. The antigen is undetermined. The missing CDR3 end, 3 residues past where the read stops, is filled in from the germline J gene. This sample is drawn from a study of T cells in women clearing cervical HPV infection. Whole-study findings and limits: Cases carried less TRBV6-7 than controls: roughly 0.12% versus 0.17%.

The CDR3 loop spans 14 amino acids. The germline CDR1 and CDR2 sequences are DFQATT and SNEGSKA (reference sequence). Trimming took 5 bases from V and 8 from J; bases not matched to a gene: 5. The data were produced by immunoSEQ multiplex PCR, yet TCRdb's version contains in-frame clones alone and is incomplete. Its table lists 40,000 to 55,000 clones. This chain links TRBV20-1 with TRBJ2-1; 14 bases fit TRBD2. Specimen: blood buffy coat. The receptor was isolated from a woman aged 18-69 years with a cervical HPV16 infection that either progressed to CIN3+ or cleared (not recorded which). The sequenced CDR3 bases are TGCAGTGCTCCCGGGACTAGCGGGGGTCATGAG. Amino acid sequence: CSAPGTSGGHE. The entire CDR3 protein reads CSAPGTSGGHEQFF.